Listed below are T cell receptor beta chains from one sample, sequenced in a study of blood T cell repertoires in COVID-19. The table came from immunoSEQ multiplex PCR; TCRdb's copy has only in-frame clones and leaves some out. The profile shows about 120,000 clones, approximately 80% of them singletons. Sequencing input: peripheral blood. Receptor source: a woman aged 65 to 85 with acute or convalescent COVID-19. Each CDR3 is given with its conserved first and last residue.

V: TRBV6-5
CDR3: CASSRLQGPGNTIYF

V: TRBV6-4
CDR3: CASSASTLAGEQYF

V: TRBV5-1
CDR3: CASSLDRAYEQYF

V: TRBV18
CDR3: CASSLGSPNQPQHF

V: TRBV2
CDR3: CASEAGSNEQFF

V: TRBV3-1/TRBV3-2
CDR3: CASSQPGYGYTF

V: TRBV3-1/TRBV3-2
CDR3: CASSLRGGAIETQYF

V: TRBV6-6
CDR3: CASSYSLATDTQYF

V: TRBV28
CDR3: CASSGGDKGGYGYTF

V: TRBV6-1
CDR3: CASSENRRAAFF

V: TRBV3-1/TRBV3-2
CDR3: CASSPIPTYEQYF

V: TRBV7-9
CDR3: CASTPPEQGAVGELFF